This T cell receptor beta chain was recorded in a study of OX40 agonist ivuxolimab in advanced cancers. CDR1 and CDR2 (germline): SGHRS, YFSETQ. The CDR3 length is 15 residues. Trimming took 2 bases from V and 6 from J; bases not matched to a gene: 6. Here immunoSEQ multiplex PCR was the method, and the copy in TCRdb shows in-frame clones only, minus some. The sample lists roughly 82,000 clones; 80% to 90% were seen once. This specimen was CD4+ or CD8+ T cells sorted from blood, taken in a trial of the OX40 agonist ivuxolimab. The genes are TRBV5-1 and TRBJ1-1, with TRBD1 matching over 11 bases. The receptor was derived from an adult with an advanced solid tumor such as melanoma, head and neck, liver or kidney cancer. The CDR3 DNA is TGCGCCAGCAGCTTCCTGGACAGGGGGCTCGCTGAAGCTTTCTTT. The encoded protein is CASSFLDRGLAEAFF.